A selection of T cell receptor beta chains follows, all from one sample in a study of shared clonotypes between healthy human individuals. Assay used: immunoSEQ multiplex PCR; TCRdb lists only in-frame clones, some missing. In the table there are around 2,000,000 clones, about 94% of which are singletons. Sequencing was carried out using naive CD8+ T cells sorted from blood. These receptor sequences come from a man younger than 35 in good health. Each CDR3 is given with its conserved first and last residue. D genes are given only for firm matches. Expanded clones get a size class; other rows say once, few or many, or leave the size out.

>NA|TRBV13|TRBD1|TRBJ2-7
TGTGCCAGCAGCCCCGGACAGGGGACCTACGAGCAGTACTTC
CASSPGQGTYEQYF
>NA|TRBV19|NA|TRBJ1-1
TGTGCCAGTAGGGGACACCTGAACACTGAAGCTTTCTTT
CASRGHLNTEAFF
>few|TRBV30|TRBD1|TRBJ1-5
TGTGCCTGGAGTGTGGGACAGGGCAATCAGCCCCAGCATTTT
CAWSVGQGNQPQHF
>NA|TRBV5-4|NA|TRBJ2-5
TGTGCCAGCAGCCCTTACCCGGACGGTCAAGAGACCCAGTACTTC
CASSPYPDGQETQYF
>NA|TRBV5-6|NA|TRBJ2-1
TGTGCCAGCAGCCCCGAGAGGGGGGATGAGCAGTTCTTC
CASSPERGDEQFF
>NA|TRBV13|NA|TRBJ1-5
TGTGCCAGCAGCTATGGAGGCAATCAGCCCCAGCATTTT
CASSYGGNQPQHF
>once|TRBV4-1|TRBD2|TRBJ2-5
TGCGCCAGCAGCCAAGATATAGCGCGGGGGGGCTCGGAGACCCAGTACTTC
CASSQDIARGGSETQYF
>NA|TRBV30|TRBD2|TRBJ2-3
TGTGCCTGGAGTGTTGGCCTAGCGGGTCCCACAGATACGCAGTATTTT
CAWSVGLAGPTDTQYF
>NA|TRBV13|NA|TRBJ2-1
TGTGCCAGCAGCTTATTGGCCTACAATGAGCAGTTCTTC
CASSLLAYNEQFF
>NA|TRBV13|NA|TRBJ1-3
TGTGCCAGCAGCTTAGGGATCTCTGGAAACACCATATATTTT
CASSLGISGNTIYF
>NA|TRBV5-1|NA|TRBJ2-7
TGCGCCAGCAGCTTGGCAAGGGACCACGAGCAGTACTTC
CASSLARDHEQYF
>NA|TRBV7-9|TRBD1|TRBJ2-5
TGTGCCAGCAGCAGCCCGGGACAGCAACTCGAGACCCAGTACTTC
CASSSPGQQLETQYF
>NA|TRBV5-8|NA|TRBJ1-1
TGTGCCAGCAGCTTGGCCGGGGGGAATACTGAAGCTTTCTTT
CASSLAGGNTEAFF
>NA|TRBV7-9|NA|TRBJ2-7
TGTGCCAGCAGCCCCCACGGGTGGGTTTACGAGCAGTACTTC
CASSPHGWVYEQYF
>NA|TRBV9|TRBD1|TRBJ2-1
TGTGCCAGCAGCGCCGGGACAGCCTACAATGAGCAGTTCTTC
CASSAGTAYNEQFF
>NA|TRBV30|TRBD1|TRBJ2-7
TGTGCCTGGAGTGGAGCAGGGGGCGAGCAGTACTTC
CAWSGAGGEQYF
>NA|TRBV4-1|TRBD2|TRBJ2-3
TGCGCCAGCAGCCAAGTTTCGGGGGGGCCACTGAATACGCAGTATTTT
CASSQVSGGPLNTQYF
>NA|TRBV28|TRBD1|TRBJ2-1
TGTGCCAGCAGTCTATACAGGGGACATGAGCAGTTCTTC
CASSLYRGHEQFF
>NA|TRBV29-1|NA|TRBJ2-6
TGCAGCGGAGAATACCTGGACGGCTCTGGGGCCAACGTCCTGACTTTC
CSGEYLDGSGANVLTF
>once|TRBV7-3|TRBD1|TRBJ2-7
TGTGCCAGCAGCTTCCAAATTAACAGGGGGACGACCTACGAGCAGTACTTC
CASSFQINRGTTYEQYF
>NA|TRBV9|TRBD2|TRBJ2-7
TGTGCCAGCAGCGTAGATGGGCTAGCGGGAGGCGAGCAGTACTTC
CASSVDGLAGGEQYF
>NA|TRBV2|TRBD1|TRBJ1-3
TGTGCCAGCAGTTGGGACAGCTCTGGAAACACCATATATTTT
CASSWDSSGNTIYF
>once|TRBV29-1|NA|TRBJ1-1
TGCAGCGTTGAAGGGACAGCTGAAGCTTTCTTT
CSVEGTAEAFF
>NA|TRBV28|NA|TRBJ2-7
TGTGCCAGCAGCTGGGGGGAAGGCTACGAGCAGTACTTC
CASSWGEGYEQYF
>NA|TRBV9|NA|TRBJ2-7
TGTGCCAGCAGCGTCTCCCCAGACTACGAGCAGTACTTC
CASSVSPDYEQYF
>NA|TRBV30|TRBD1|TRBJ1-1
TGTGCCTGGAGTTCGGGACAGGGGAACACTGAAGCTTTCTTT
CAWSSGQGNTEAFF
>NA|TRBV7-9|NA|TRBJ1-5
TGTGCCAGCAGCTTAGGAGTGGGGAGTCAGCCCCAGCATTTT
CASSLGVGSQPQHF
>NA|TRBV6-5|NA|TRBJ2-7
TGTGCCAGCAGTTACTATGGAGGGGACGAGCAGTACTTC
CASSYYGGDEQYF
>NA|TRBV4-1|NA|TRBJ2-7
TGCGCCAGCAGCCAAGGGGCGGGGCAGGGGGATTACGAGCAGTACTTC
CASSQGAGQGDYEQYF
>NA|TRBV9|NA|TRBJ2-1
TGTGCCAGCAGCCCTCCTGACAATGAGCAGTTCTTC
CASSPPDNEQFF